The subject of this entry is one T cell receptor beta chain. The data derive from a study of Ad26.COV2.S vaccination and SARS-CoV-2 variants. As for the study in general: In the study, Ad26.COV2.S was injected intramuscularly once, or twice 56 days apart.

Between the trimmed V and J ends, which lost 0 bases and 3 bases, there was a span of 9 bases. Germline V gene sequence: CDR1 SGHRS, CDR2 YFSETQ. The length of the CDR3 is 14 residues. Some clones are missing from TCRdb's copy, which holds only in-frame ones; the method was immunoSEQ multiplex PCR. The sample carries approximately 300,000 clones, 85% recorded once. Treatment reported: some 19 received Ad26.COV2.S at low or high dose, single or two shots; 5 received placebo; per-sample allocation not given. The samples date from day 63 after the first vaccine or placebo injection. Vaccination used an Ad26 vector expressing Wuhan-strain SARS-CoV-2 spike.

The source was peripheral blood, collected in a trial of Ad26.COV2.S vaccine versus placebo. The sequence came from a person aged 18-65 years who received the Ad26.COV2.S COVID-19 vaccine or a placebo. The chain uses TRBV5-1 and TRBJ1-1, with D perhaps TRBD1 (5 bases). CDR3 DNA: TGCGCCAGCAGCTTGGGGGACCGGTACACTGAAGCTTTCTTT. This encodes CASSLGDRYTEAFF.